The 15 T cell receptor beta chains below all came from one sample that was sequenced in a study of T cell repertoires in cytomegalovirus infection. TCRdb itself ran the reads through MiXCR, one entry per CDR3 protein. Of a few hundred thousand distinct CDR3 sequences listed, around 13% are singletons. What was sequenced was PBMCs. The receptors were gathered from a human donor in good health (CMV status not recorded). Some clones in this sample may be carry-over from other donors' samples.

This clonotype was counted at least ten times. The chain uses TRBV7-8 and TRBJ1-1, with D perhaps TRBD1 (5 bases). Germline V gene lookup returns CDR1 SGHVS and CDR2 FQNEAQ. V gave up 8 bases and J gave up 8 bases, with 15 bases separating them. This CDR3 spans 12 amino acids. CDR3 in amino acids: CASDAVEGEAFF. The CDR3 DNA is TGTGCCAGCGACGCCGTGGAGGGGGAAGCTTTCTTT.

In nucleotides, the CDR3 is TGTGCCAGCAGCCATGGCCAGTCCCCCTTTAGCTCCTACGAGCAGTACTTC. This codes for CASSHGQSPFSSYEQYF. The chain is built from TRBV3-1 and TRBJ2-7; the D is unclear. The germline V gene has CDR1 LGHDT and CDR2 YNNKEL (reference sequence). This CDR3 is 17 amino acids long. The germline V and J ends were trimmed by 3 bases and 0 bases, with 18 bases remaining between them.

V is TRBV14 and J is TRBJ2-7, with 8 bases aligning to TRBD1. This CDR3 is built from 15 residues. Trimming cost V 4 bases and J 6 bases; bases outside gene matches: 11. The germline V gene encodes CDR1 SGHDN and CDR2 FVKESK. The CDR3: CASSLRTGHLAEQYF. CDR3 nucleotide sequence: TGTGCCAGCAGCCTACGGACAGGGCACCTTGCCGAGCAGTACTTC.

This clonotype was counted only a few times. The chain combines TRBV29-1 with TRBJ2-1; D might be TRBD1 or TRBD2, each matching 5 bases. V was cut by 1 base and J by 4 bases, with 11 bases left in between. Germline V CDR1 and CDR2: SQVTM, ANQGSEA. This CDR3 is 14 amino acids long. The CDR3 bases are TGCAGCGTTGAAGTCCGGGGACGGTACAATGAGCAGTTCTTC. Its translation: CSVEVRGRYNEQFF.

This clonotype was counted only a few times. The rearrangement joins TRBV7-2 to TRBJ2-1; the D is unclear. Germline CDR1 SGHTA, CDR2 FQGNSA. The CDR3 is 12 residues long. The V gene lost 1 base and the J gene lost 11 bases, with 9 bases spanning the gap. The CDR3 DNA reads as TGTGCCAGCAGCTTAGGTAGGCGCAAGCAGTTCTTC. Amino acid sequence: CASSLGRRKQFF.

This clonotype came up a few times. The V gene is TRBV5-6, the J gene TRBJ1-5; 10 nucleotides align to TRBD1. The CDR3 loop spans 14 amino acids. Germline values: CDR1 SGHDT, CDR2 YYEEEE. After removal of 0 bases from V and 6 bases from J, the junction contained 0 bases not matched to a gene. The CDR3 nucleotides are TGTGCCAGCAGCTTGGGACAGGGGGCTCAGCCCCAGCATTTT. Protein product: CASSLGQGAQPQHF.

The chain uses TRBV29-1 and TRBJ1-2, with TRBD1 as a possible D gene (5 bases). V was clipped by 7 bases and J by 13 bases, with 31 bases between them. There are 15 residues in the CDR3. In germline, CDR1 is SQVTM, CDR2 ANQGSEA. CDR3 residues: CSAVGSAGGALLVTF. As DNA, the CDR3 is TGCAGCGCTGTGGGCTCGGCTGGGGGTGCCCTTCTCGTCACCTTC.

This chain links TRBV29-1 with TRBJ1-1; D perhaps matches TRBD1 (6 bases). The CDR3 sequence is 11 residues long. V was trimmed by 6 bases and J by 11 bases, leaving 16 bases between them. From germline, CDR1 is SQVTM and CDR2 ANQGSEA. The CDR3 protein is CSVDTGIIAFF. The CDR3 coding sequence is TGCAGCGTCGATACAGGGATTATTGCTTTCTTT.

V gene TRBV20-1 combines with J gene TRBJ2-5, with 11 bases lining up with TRBD2. CDR3 size: 15 residues. The ends lost 3 bases at V and 1 base at J; junction bases unmatched: 4. Germline CDR1 is DFQATT and CDR2 is SNEGSKA (reference sequence). CDR3 in amino acids: CSASGLAGGQETQYF. CDR3 coding DNA: TGCAGTGCTAGCGGGCTAGCGGGGGGCCAAGAGACCCAGTACTTC.

This clonotype appeared a few times. The rearrangement uses TRBV12-3 or TRBV12-4 and TRBJ2-1; no reliable D call. The V end was cut by 7 bases, the J end by 2 bases, with 12 bases between. The CDR3 is 14 amino acids. The DNA of the CDR3 is TGTGCCAGCAAATCCGAGCAGACCTACAATGAGCAGTTCTTC. This encodes CASKSEQTYNEQFF.

Remarks on this clonotype: A much bigger clone sits one base away, suggesting this may be a read error. The chain has TRBV27 and TRBJ2-1; 12 bases are a match to TRBD2. CDR1 is MNHEY and CDR2 is SMNVEV in the germline V gene (reference sequence). The CDR3 spans 19 residues. The CDR3 coding sequence is TGTGCCAGCAGTCCCCTCCTAGCGGGAGGGTGGGGCTCCTACAATGAGCAGTTATTC. The encoded protein is CASSPLLAGGWGSYNEQLF.

This chain uses TRBV29-1 with TRBJ2-1; TRBD2 is a possible D gene (7 bases). V lost 3 bases and J lost 7, with 16 bases in between. Germline CDR1 SQVTM, CDR2 ANQGSEA. This CDR3 region has 14 residues. The CDR3: CSVEGGAARNEQFF. The CDR3 nucleotides are TGCAGCGTTGAGGGGGGGGCGGCTCGGAATGAGCAGTTCTTC.

In this sample, this clonotype turned up many times. The chain has TRBV7-9 and TRBJ2-7, with no clear D. The ends were cut back, 1 base at V and 6 bases at J, with 10 bases in the middle. In germline, CDR1 is SEHNR, CDR2 FQNEAQ (reference sequence). The CDR3 spans 13 residues. CDR3 sequence (DNA): TGTGCCAGCAGCTTAGGGGCAGACCTCGAGCAGTACTTC. Translation gives CASSLGADLEQYF.

The V call is TRBV28, the J call TRBJ1-1; 7 nucleotides agree with TRBD1. CDR1 MDHEN and CDR2 SYDVKM come from the germline V gene. V trimming: 6 bases; J trimming: 6 bases; junction bases outside the gene matches: 16. The CDR3 has 16 amino acids. CDR3 in amino acids: CASSSTSTGRFAEAFF. The CDR3 DNA sequence: TGTGCCAGCAGCTCCACCTCGACAGGGAGATTCGCTGAAGCTTTCTTT.

This clonotype was recorded a few times. The rearrangement links TRBV5-1 to TRBJ2-1; weak D call: TRBD1 (10 bases). Germline loops: CDR1 SGHRS, CDR2 YFSETQ. This CDR3 has 16 amino acids. Trimming removed 4 bases from V and 9 bases from J, with 23 bases in between. The chain's CDR3 is CASSIPSGTGDFEQFF. CDR3 coding DNA: TGCGCCAGCAGCATTCCTAGCGGGACAGGGGATTTTGAGCAGTTCTTC.